These 20 T cell receptor beta chains originate from one sample sequenced in a study of tumor-infiltrating lymphocytes in localized non-small cell lung cancer. Generated by immunoSEQ multiplex PCR, the TCRdb table keeps only in-frame clones and is missing some. The sample contains 9,000 to 15,000 clones, around 76% of which appear only once. Sequenced material: uninvolved lung tissue not adjacent to the tumor. The receptors come from a human donor with non-small cell lung cancer.

The V call is TRBV7-2, the J call TRBJ2-7; no clear D gene. Germline V lookup: CDR1 SGHTA, CDR2 FQGNSA. The CDR3 sequence is 14 residues long. V was clipped by 5 bases and J by 1 base, with 12 bases between them. The CDR3 region has the DNA TGTGCCAGCAGCCCCAGTCCTGGTTCCTACGAGCAGTACTTC. It yields the protein CASSPSPGSYEQYF.

Notes on this clone: The germline gene is not matched at one end of the junction; a read error may be the cause. V gene TRBV7-7 combines with J gene TRBJ1-4, with a tentative D call TRBD1 (5 bases). CDR1 and CDR2 (germline): SSHAT, FNYEAQ (reference sequence). This CDR3 spans 12 amino acids. The CDR3 is CASSQGYGKLFF. CDR3 coding DNA: TGTGCTAGCAGCCAGGGCTACGGAAAACTGTTTTTT.

This clone was detected only once. The V and J genes are TRBV29-1 and TRBJ2-7; the D is unclear. Germline V CDR1 and CDR2: SQVTM, ANQGSEA. Trimming removed 5 bases from V and 4 bases from J, with 18 bases in between. The CDR3 is 14 residues long. The CDR3 here is CSVYGDVTNYEQYF. The CDR3 region has the DNA TGCAGCGTTTATGGGGATGTGACCAATTACGAGCAGTACTTC.

The chain is built from TRBV6-1 and TRBJ2-5; 15 nucleotides line up with TRBD2. The CDR3 loop spans 16 amino acids. J lost 1 base, V lost 3 bases, and 0 bases had no gene match. Germline CDR1 MNHNS, CDR2 SASEGT. CDR3 nucleotide sequence: TGTGCCAGCAGTGAGGGACTAGCGGGGGGCCAAGAGACCCAGTACTTC. It specifies CASSEGLAGGQETQYF.

As to this clone: One end of the junction is discordant with germline, which a read error may explain. V is TRBV10-3 and J is TRBJ2-5; 8 positions agree with TRBD1. The CDR3 totals 15 residues. The germline CDR1 and CDR2 sequences are ENHRY and SYGVKD. CDR3: CAISEFQGAGETQYF. The DNA for the CDR3 is TGTGCCATCAGCGAGTTTCAGGGGGCCGGAGAGACCCAGTACTTC.

The V and J genes are TRBV6-5 and TRBJ2-7, with 8 nucleotides matching TRBD1. The germline CDR1 and CDR2 sequences are MNHEY and SVGAGI. The CDR3 is 13 residues long. J gave up 3 bases and V 5 bases, and 3 bases lay outside the gene matches. CDR3 DNA: TGTGCCAGCAGTAAGGACAGGGTCTACGAGCAGTACTTC. This translates into CASSKDRVYEQYF.

The chain has TRBV2 and TRBJ2-7, with 7 bases identical to TRBD1. The CDR3 has 13 amino acids. V was pared by 6 bases and J by 2 bases, with 4 bases of the junction left unmatched. CDR1 and CDR2 (germline): SNHLY, FYNNEI. CDR3 nucleotide sequence: TGTGCCAGCAGCGTGACAGGGACCTACGAGCAGTACTTC. It is translated as CASSVTGTYEQYF.

The genes are TRBV30 and TRBJ2-1; unclear D gene. Trimming left V 4 bases short and J 7 bases short, with 8 bases between. Germline-derived CDR1 and CDR2 are GTSNPN and SVGIG (reference sequence). CDR3 length: 11 residues. CDR3 loop: CAWISGNEQFF. The CDR3 coding sequence is TGTGCCTGGATATCTGGTAATGAGCAGTTCTTC.

The CDR3 loop is CATSSSDRGALTLPQETQYF. Written as DNA, the CDR3 is TGTGCCACCAGCAGTTCGGACAGGGGAGCGTTAACCCTGCCTCAAGAGACCCAGTACTTC. V and J are TRBV15 and TRBJ2-5; the match to TRBD1 covers 9 bases. Germline CDR1 is LNHNV and CDR2 is YYDKDF (reference sequence). The trim removed 3 bases at V and 2 bases at J, leaving 19 bases unmatched. This CDR3 has 20 residues.

This chain connects TRBV27 to TRBJ1-5; 9 bases align to TRBD1. The CDR3 length is 17 residues. The V gene's germline CDR1 is MNHEY and CDR2 SMNVEV (reference sequence). V dropped 2 bases and J dropped 8; count of bases not matched to a gene: 13. CDR3 amino acids: CASSLTATGGALEPQHF. In DNA, the CDR3 is TGTGCCAGCAGTTTAACGGCGACAGGGGGTGCCTTGGAGCCCCAGCATTTT.

The J gene is TRBJ1-2, the V gene TRBV7-9, with D maybe TRBD1 (5 bases). The V and J ends lost 2 bases and 5 bases respectively, with 12 bases between them. The CDR3 consists of 14 residues. The V gene's germline CDR1 is SEHNR and CDR2 FQNEAQ (reference sequence). The CDR3 protein is CASSLSTARYGYTF. The CDR3 nucleotides are TGTGCCAGCAGCTTATCGACAGCAAGATATGGCTACACCTTC.

The chain joins TRBV13 to TRBJ1-5; D may be TRBD1 (5 bases). V was clipped by 2 bases and J by 2 bases, with 16 bases between them. This CDR3 spans 17 amino acids. CDR1 and CDR2 from the germline V gene are PRHDT and FYEKMQ (reference sequence). The chain's CDR3 is CASSLNQGPYRNQPQHF. Here the CDR3 DNA reads TGTGCCAGCAGCTTAAATCAGGGACCTTACCGCAATCAGCCCCAGCATTTT.

The CDR3 protein is CASSEHRTDTQYF. CDR3 DNA sequence: TGTGCCAGCAGTGAACACCGCACAGATACGCAGTATTTT. V is TRBV25-1 and J is TRBJ2-3; D remains unclear. This CDR3 is 13 amino acids long. V lost 2 bases, J lost 1 base, and 4 bases lay in between. Germline values: CDR1 MGHDK, CDR2 SYGVNS.

This sequence joins TRBV5-6 and TRBJ2-4; 11 nucleotides align to TRBD1. The length of the CDR3 is 16 residues. The germline V gene has CDR1 SGHDT and CDR2 YYEEEE. V trimming: 4 bases; J trimming: 8 bases; junction bases outside the gene matches: 11. The CDR3 nucleotides read TGTGCCAGCAGCCGACGAGCGGGGACAGGGGGAGACATTCAGTACTTC. This codes for CASSRRAGTGGDIQYF.

The gene calls are TRBV30 and TRBJ2-7; 8 nucleotides line up with TRBD1. With V trimmed by 3 bases and J by 1 base, 2 bases remained unmatched. CDR1 and CDR2 from the germline V gene are GTSNPN and SVGIG (reference sequence). This CDR3 has 13 residues. The CDR3 loop reads CAWRRTGSYEQYF. For the CDR3, the DNA is TGTGCCTGGAGGAGGACAGGGTCCTACGAGCAGTACTTC.

This clone is medium-sized within its sample. The chain carries TRBV10-3 and TRBJ1-5; TRBD1 matches at 10 bases. In germline, CDR1 is ENHRY, CDR2 SYGVKD. The CDR3 sequence is 14 residues long. Germline trimming cut 6 bases from V and 6 bases from J; bases unmatched to any gene: 5. The CDR3 protein is CAIRGQGTRQPQHF. As DNA, the CDR3 is TGTGCCATCAGGGGACAGGGGACACGTCAGCCCCAGCATTTT.

V usage is TRBV7-3 and J usage is TRBJ2-1; D may be TRBD2 (6 bases). The CDR3 runs to 13 residues. The V end lost 4 bases, the J end lost 8 bases, and 12 bases lay between the germline ends. From germline, CDR1 is SGHTA and CDR2 FQGTGA. For the CDR3, the DNA is TGTGCCAGCAGCTCCGGGACTCTCGATGAGCAGTTCTTC. Protein product: CASSSGTLDEQFF.

The gene calls are TRBV10-1 and TRBJ2-2; no clear D. Trimming removed 4 bases from V and 8 bases from J, with 5 bases in between. This CDR3 has 11 amino acids. Germline CDR1 is WNHNN and CDR2 is SYGVQD (reference sequence). The CDR3 DNA reads TGCGCCAGCAGTGGGGCAGGGGAGCTGTTTTTT. It codes for CASSGAGELFF.

The chain recombines TRBV11-2 with TRBJ1-4; 9 bases are a match to TRBD1. Germline V gene data show CDR1 as SGHAT and CDR2 as FQNNGV. V was clipped by 5 bases and J by 5 bases; unmatched bases: 6. This CDR3 contains 15 residues. The CDR3, as DNA: TGTGCCAGCAGCCCGAGGACAGGGGCAAATGAAAAACTGTTTTTT. Encoded protein: CASSPRTGANEKLFF.

The chain links TRBV28 to TRBJ1-4, with 9 bases aligning to TRBD1. The length of the CDR3 is 17 residues. With 4 bases clipped from V and 2 bases from J, the junction kept 8 bases outside the gene matches. CDR1 and CDR2 (germline): MDHEN, SYDVKM. This chain's CDR3 is CASSSRTGATTNEKLFF. The CDR3 DNA follows: TGTGCCAGCAGTTCCAGGACAGGGGCGACGACTAATGAAAAACTGTTTTTT.